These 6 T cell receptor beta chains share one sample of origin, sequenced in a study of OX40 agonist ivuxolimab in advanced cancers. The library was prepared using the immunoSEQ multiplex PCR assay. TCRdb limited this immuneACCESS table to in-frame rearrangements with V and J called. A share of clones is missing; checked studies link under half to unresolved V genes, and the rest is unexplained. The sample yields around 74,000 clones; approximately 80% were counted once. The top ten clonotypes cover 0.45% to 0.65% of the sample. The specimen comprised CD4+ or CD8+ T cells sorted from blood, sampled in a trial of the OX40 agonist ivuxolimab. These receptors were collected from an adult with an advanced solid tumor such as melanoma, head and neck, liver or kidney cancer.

CDR3 nucleotide sequence: TGCGCCAGCAGCTTGACAGGAGGTGGCAGGGGTGGGGGATCTAATGAAAAACTGTTTTTT. Its protein is CASSLTGGGRGGGSNEKLFF. V gene TRBV5-1 combines with J gene TRBJ1-4, with D perhaps matching TRBD1 (6 bases). The CDR3 is 20 amino acids. Deletions cut 1 base from V and 3 bases from J, with 25 bases between. Germline values: CDR1 SGHRS, CDR2 YFSETQ.

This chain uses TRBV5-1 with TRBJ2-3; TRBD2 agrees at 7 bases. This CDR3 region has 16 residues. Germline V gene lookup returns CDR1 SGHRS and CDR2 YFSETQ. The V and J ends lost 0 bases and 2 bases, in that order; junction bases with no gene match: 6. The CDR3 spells CASSLGASGFTDTQYF. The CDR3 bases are TGCGCCAGCAGCTTGGGAGCTAGCGGATTCACAGATACGCAGTATTTT.

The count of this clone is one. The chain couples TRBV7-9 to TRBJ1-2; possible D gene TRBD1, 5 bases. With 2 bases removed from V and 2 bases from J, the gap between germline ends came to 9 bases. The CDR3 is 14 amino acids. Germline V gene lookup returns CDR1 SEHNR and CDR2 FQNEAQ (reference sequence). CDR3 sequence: CASSLFRDNYGYTF. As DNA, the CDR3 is TGTGCCAGCAGCTTATTTCGGGACAACTATGGCTACACCTTC. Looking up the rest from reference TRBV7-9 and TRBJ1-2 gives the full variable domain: DTGVSQNPRHKITKRGQNVTFRCDPISEHNRLYWYRQTLGQGPEFLTYFQNEAQLEKSRLLSDRFSAERPKGSFSTLEIQRTEQGDSAMYLCASSLFRDNYGYTFGSGTRLTVV.

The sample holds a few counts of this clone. CDR3 amino acids: CASSADLNTEAFF. The CDR3 region has the DNA TGCGCCAGCAGCGCCGACCTGAACACTGAAGCTTTCTTT. The chain employs TRBV5-1 and TRBJ1-1, with no clear D. Trimming stripped 4 bases from V and 0 bases from J, with 7 bases between. This CDR3 spans 13 amino acids. Germline V CDR1 and CDR2: SGHRS, YFSETQ.

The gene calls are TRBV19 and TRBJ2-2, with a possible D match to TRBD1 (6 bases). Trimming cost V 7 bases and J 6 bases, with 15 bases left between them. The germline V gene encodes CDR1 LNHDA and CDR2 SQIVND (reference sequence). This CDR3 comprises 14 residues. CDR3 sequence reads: CASTRPGVAGELFF. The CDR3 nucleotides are TGTGCCAGTACCAGGCCAGGGGTGGCCGGGGAGCTGTTTTTT. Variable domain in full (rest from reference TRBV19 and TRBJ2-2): DGGITQSPKYLFRKEGQNVTLSCEQNLNHDAMYWYRQDPGQGLRLIYYSQIVNDFQKGDIAEGYSVSREKKESFPLTVTSAQKNPTAFYLCASTRPGVAGELFFGEGSRLTVL.

CDR3 sequence (DNA): TGTGCCATCAGTGACGGCCGAGGGAGCACTGAAGCTTTCTTT. Protein: CAISDGRGSTEAFF. The rearrangement joins TRBV10-3 to TRBJ1-1, with D unresolved. Trimming removed 3 bases from V and 4 bases from J, with 12 bases in between. Germline V CDR1 and CDR2: ENHRY, SYGVKD. There are 14 residues in the CDR3.